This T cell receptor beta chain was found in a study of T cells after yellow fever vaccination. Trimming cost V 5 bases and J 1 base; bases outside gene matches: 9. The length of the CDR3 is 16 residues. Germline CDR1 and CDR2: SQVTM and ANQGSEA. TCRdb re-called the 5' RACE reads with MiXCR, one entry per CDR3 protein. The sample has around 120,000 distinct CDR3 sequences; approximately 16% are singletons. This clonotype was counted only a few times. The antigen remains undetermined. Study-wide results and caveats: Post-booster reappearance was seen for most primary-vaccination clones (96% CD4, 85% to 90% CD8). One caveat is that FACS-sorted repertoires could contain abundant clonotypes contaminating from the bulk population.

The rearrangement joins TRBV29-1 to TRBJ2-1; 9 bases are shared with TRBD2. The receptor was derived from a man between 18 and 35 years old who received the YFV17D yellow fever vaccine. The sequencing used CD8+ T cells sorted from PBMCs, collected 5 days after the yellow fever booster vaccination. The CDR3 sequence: CSVFPPSGGSYNEQFF. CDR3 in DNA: TGCAGCGTTTTCCCCCCCAGCGGGGGGTCCTACAATGAGCAGTTCTTC.